This TCR beta chain was identified during a study of neoadjuvant anti-PD-1 for oral cavity cancer. The assay was immunoSEQ multiplex PCR, and TCRdb's table has in-frame clones only and misses some. The table includes tens of thousands of clones, over 70% detected once. This CDR3 has 13 residues. V was clipped by 4 bases and J by 0 bases, with 7 bases between them. Germline V CDR1 and CDR2: SQVTM, ANQGSEA. The chain carries TRBV29-1 and TRBJ2-1; D gene ambiguous. Specimen: PBMCs, collected before nivolumab (anti-PD-1) treatment. This TCR came from a person between 40 and 79 years old with oral cavity squamous cell carcinoma. The CDR3 DNA reads as TGCAGCGTTGTAGCCAGCTCCTACAATGAGCAGTTCTTC. It specifies CSVVASSYNEQFF.